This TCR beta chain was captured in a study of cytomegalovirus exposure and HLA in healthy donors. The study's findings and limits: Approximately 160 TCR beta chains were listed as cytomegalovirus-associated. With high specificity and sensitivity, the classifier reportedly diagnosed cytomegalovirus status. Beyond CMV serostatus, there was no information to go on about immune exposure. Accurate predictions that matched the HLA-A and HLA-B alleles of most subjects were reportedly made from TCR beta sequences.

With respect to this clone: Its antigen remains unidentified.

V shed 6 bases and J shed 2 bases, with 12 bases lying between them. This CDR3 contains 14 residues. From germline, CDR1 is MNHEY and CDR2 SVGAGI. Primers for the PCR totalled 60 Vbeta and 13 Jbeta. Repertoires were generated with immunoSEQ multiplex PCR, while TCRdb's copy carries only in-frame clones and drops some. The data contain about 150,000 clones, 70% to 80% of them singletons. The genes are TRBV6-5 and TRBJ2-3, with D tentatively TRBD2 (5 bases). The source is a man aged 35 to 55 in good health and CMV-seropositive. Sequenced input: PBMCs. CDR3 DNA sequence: TGTGCCAGCAGCCTAGGGAGCTCCACAGATACGCAGTATTTT. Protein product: CASSLGSSTDTQYF.